Listed below are T cell receptor beta chains from one sample, sequenced in a study of T cell clones after liver transplantation. TCRdb's copy holds only in-frame clones and misses some; the assay was immunoSEQ multiplex PCR. This sample has 85,000 to 130,000 clones, with roughly four fifths found just once. The sequencing used CD4+ T cells from blood, collected before liver transplant. Source of these receptors: a human donor who received a liver transplant. Both conserved end residues are part of each CDR3. The D gene is left open where the match is weak. Expanded clones are given a class, and other clones once, few, many or no size at all.

V gene: TRBV27; D gene: -; J gene: TRBJ2-3; clone size: -; CDR3 DNA: TGTGCCAGCAGGATTCAGGGGCCCCGAACAGATACGCAGTATTTT; CDR3 protein: CASRIQGPRTDTQYF
V gene: TRBV5-6; D gene: TRBD1; J gene: TRBJ2-3; clone size: -; CDR3 DNA: TGTGCCAGCAGCCTTCGGACAGGGGGAGGGAACACAGATACGCAGTATTTT; CDR3 protein: CASSLRTGGGNTDTQYF
V gene: TRBV18; D gene: TRBD2; J gene: TRBJ2-1; clone size: -; CDR3 DNA: TGTGCCAGCTCACCGAGACTAGCGGGGGGGGTTGAGCAGTTCTTC; CDR3 protein: CASSPRLAGGVEQFF
V gene: TRBV5-8; D gene: TRBD2; J gene: TRBJ2-1; clone size: -; CDR3 DNA: TGTGCCAGCAGCCCCGGGACTAGCGGGACTTTCTCCGATGAGCAGTTCTTC; CDR3 protein: CASSPGTSGTFSDEQFF
V gene: TRBV15; D gene: TRBD1; J gene: TRBJ2-3; clone size: -; CDR3 DNA: TGTGCCACCAGCAGAGATCGAGGGACAGGGGCCACAGATACGCAGTATTTT; CDR3 protein: CATSRDRGTGATDTQYF
V gene: TRBV19; D gene: -; J gene: TRBJ1-1; clone size: once; CDR3 DNA: TGTGCCAGTAGCCGAGGGCAAGGCCCGCTACGCAACACTGAAGCTTTCTTT; CDR3 protein: CASSRGQGPLRNTEAFF
V gene: TRBV7-7; D gene: -; J gene: TRBJ2-7; clone size: many; CDR3 DNA: TGTGCCAGCAGCTTGAGCCAGAGGAACGAGCAGTACTTC; CDR3 protein: CASSLSQRNEQYF
V gene: TRBV28; D gene: -; J gene: TRBJ1-5; clone size: -; CDR3 DNA: TGTGCCAGCAGGACCGGGGCCGGCCAGAGCAATCAGCCCCAGCATTTT; CDR3 protein: CASRTGAGQSNQPQHF
V gene: TRBV6-5; D gene: TRBD1; J gene: TRBJ1-4; clone size: -; CDR3 DNA: TGTGCCACCCACGCAGGGGGTACTAATGAAAAACTGTTTTTT; CDR3 protein: CATHAGGTNEKLFF
V gene: TRBV27; D gene: TRBD1; J gene: TRBJ1-2; clone size: -; CDR3 DNA: TGTGCCAGCAGACCATCCGGACAGGGGTTTTATGGCTACACCTTC; CDR3 protein: CASRPSGQGFYGYTF
V gene: TRBV9; D gene: -; J gene: TRBJ1-2; clone size: -; CDR3 DNA: TGTGCCAGCAGCGTAGAACCTTACAGTCCTATCTATGGCTACACCTTC; CDR3 protein: CASSVEPYSPIYGYTF
V gene: TRBV7-2; D gene: TRBD1; J gene: TRBJ2-5; clone size: -; CDR3 DNA: TGTGCCAGCATCTTCAGGGGGCAAGAGACCCAGTACTTC; CDR3 protein: CASIFRGQETQYF
V gene: TRBV18; D gene: -; J gene: TRBJ2-2; clone size: -; CDR3 DNA: TGTGCCAGCATCAAACAGGATAAGGCCGGGGAGCTGTTTTTT; CDR3 protein: CASIKQDKAGELFF
V gene: TRBV7-9; D gene: -; J gene: TRBJ1-2; clone size: -; CDR3 DNA: TGTGCCAGCAGCTTCACAGGGTCCTATGGCTACACCTTC; CDR3 protein: CASSFTGSYGYTF
V gene: TRBV10-3; D gene: -; J gene: TRBJ2-7; clone size: -; CDR3 DNA: TGTGCCATCAGTGAGTCGGGCGGGGACACCTACGAGCAGTACTTC; CDR3 protein: CAISESGGDTYEQYF
V gene: TRBV28; D gene: -; J gene: TRBJ1-2; clone size: -; CDR3 DNA: TGTGCCAGCAGTTTAGGGGGACACCAAAACTATGGCTACACCTTC; CDR3 protein: CASSLGGHQNYGYTF
V gene: TRBV14; D gene: -; J gene: TRBJ1-6; clone size: few; CDR3 DNA: TGTGCCAGCAGCCTAGCACGGGGAAGTTCACCCCTCCACTTT; CDR3 protein: CASSLARGSSPLHF
V gene: TRBV9; D gene: TRBD2; J gene: TRBJ2-3; clone size: -; CDR3 DNA: TGTGCCAGCAGCGTGGGACTACCCACAGATACGCAGTATTTT; CDR3 protein: CASSVGLPTDTQYF
V gene: TRBV2; D gene: -; J gene: TRBJ2-3; clone size: once; CDR3 DNA: TGTGCCAGCAGTTACCTTGGGGCAGATACGCAGTATTTT; CDR3 protein: CASSYLGADTQYF
V gene: TRBV5-4; D gene: TRBD1; J gene: TRBJ2-4; clone size: -; CDR3 DNA: TGTGCCAGCAGCTTGGCGGGACAGGGGCTGGGGAACATTCAGTACTTC; CDR3 protein: CASSLAGQGLGNIQYF
V gene: TRBV19; D gene: -; J gene: TRBJ2-1; clone size: -; CDR3 DNA: TGTGCCAGTAGATCCACAGGGAACAATGAGCAGTTCTTC; CDR3 protein: CASRSTGNNEQFF
V gene: TRBV9; D gene: TRBD2; J gene: TRBJ2-3; clone size: -; CDR3 DNA: TGTGCCAGCCGTAGCGGGTTCCCTAGCACAGATACGCAGTATTTT; CDR3 protein: CASRSGFPSTDTQYF
V gene: TRBV10-3; D gene: TRBD1; J gene: TRBJ2-1; clone size: -; CDR3 DNA: TGTGCCATCAGTGAGGACAGGGTCGGGTACAACGATGAGCAGTTCTTC; CDR3 protein: CAISEDRVGYNDEQFF
V gene: TRBV18; D gene: TRBD1; J gene: TRBJ2-2; clone size: -; CDR3 DNA: TGTGCCAGCTCACCTACGGGACAGGGGAACACCGGGGAGCTGTTTTTT; CDR3 protein: CASSPTGQGNTGELFF
V gene: TRBV6-1; D gene: TRBD2; J gene: TRBJ2-3; clone size: -; CDR3 DNA: TGTGCCAGCAGTGAAAGGGGACTAGCGGGGGTGGGCACAGATACGCAGTATTTT; CDR3 protein: CASSERGLAGVGTDTQYF
V gene: TRBV6-6; D gene: -; J gene: TRBJ1-3; clone size: -; CDR3 DNA: TGTGCCAGCAAAATACAGCCATCTGGAAACACCATATATTTT; CDR3 protein: CASKIQPSGNTIYF
V gene: TRBV29-1; D gene: TRBD2; J gene: TRBJ2-1; clone size: once; CDR3 DNA: TGCAGCGCAACCGGACTAGCGGGGACAAATGAGCAGTTCTTC; CDR3 protein: CSATGLAGTNEQFF
V gene: TRBV28; D gene: TRBD1; J gene: TRBJ2-5; clone size: -; CDR3 DNA: TGTGCCAGCAGTGAACAGGGGCGACAAGAGACCCAGTACTTC; CDR3 protein: CASSEQGRQETQYF
V gene: TRBV5-6; D gene: TRBD2; J gene: TRBJ2-7; clone size: -; CDR3 DNA: TGTGCCAGCAGCTTATTGACTCGGACTAGCGGGATCTACGAGCAGTACTTC; CDR3 protein: CASSLLTRTSGIYEQYF
V gene: TRBV11-3; D gene: -; J gene: TRBJ2-1; clone size: -; CDR3 DNA: TGTGCCAGCAGCTACGGGGCCAAGTTGGGAAATGAGCAGTTCTTC; CDR3 protein: CASSYGAKLGNEQFF
V gene: TRBV27; D gene: TRBD1; J gene: TRBJ1-3; clone size: -; CDR3 DNA: TGTGCCAGCAGGACTGACAGGGGGCAAGGAAACACCCTATATTTT; CDR3 protein: CASRTDRGQGNTLYF
V gene: TRBV7-8; D gene: -; J gene: TRBJ2-5; clone size: -; CDR3 DNA: TGTGCCAGCAGCTCCAAGACAGGGAGGGGAGAGACCCAGTACTTC; CDR3 protein: CASSSKTGRGETQYF
V gene: TRBV2; D gene: TRBD2; J gene: TRBJ2-2; clone size: -; CDR3 DNA: TGTGCCAGCAGTGAAGCGAGACTAGCGGGACCCGGGGAGCTGTTTTTT; CDR3 protein: CASSEARLAGPGELFF
V gene: TRBV18; D gene: -; J gene: TRBJ2-1; clone size: -; CDR3 DNA: TGTGCCAGCTCACCAGGCAGTTACAATGAGCAGTTCTTC; CDR3 protein: CASSPGSYNEQFF
V gene: TRBV10-3; D gene: TRBD1; J gene: TRBJ2-1; clone size: -; CDR3 DNA: TGTGCCATCAGTGAGACAGGGGGCGGGTATGAGCAGTTCTTC; CDR3 protein: CAISETGGGYEQFF
V gene: TRBV7-8; D gene: -; J gene: TRBJ2-7; clone size: -; CDR3 DNA: TGTGCCAGCAGCCTCGCGGGGGCTCTTGCCTACGAGCAGTACTTC; CDR3 protein: CASSLAGALAYEQYF
V gene: TRBV5-4; D gene: -; J gene: TRBJ1-2; clone size: -; CDR3 DNA: TGTGCCAGCAGCACGTACAGAACCCTAAACTATGGCTACACCTTC; CDR3 protein: CASSTYRTLNYGYTF
V gene: TRBV29-1; D gene: TRBD1; J gene: TRBJ2-7; clone size: -; CDR3 DNA: TGCAGCGCCGGGACAGGGGGTTTCTACGAGCAGTACTTC; CDR3 protein: CSAGTGGFYEQYF
V gene: TRBV29-1; D gene: -; J gene: TRBJ1-5; clone size: -; CDR3 DNA: TGCAGCATATGTGGGGGGAGTAATCAGCCCCAGCATTTT; CDR3 protein: CSICGGSNQPQHF
V gene: TRBV5-1; D gene: -; J gene: TRBJ2-3; clone size: -; CDR3 DNA: TGCGCCAGCAGCCCCCGCTTGGGGACAGATACGCAGTATTTT; CDR3 protein: CASSPRLGTDTQYF
V gene: TRBV27; D gene: -; J gene: TRBJ2-2; clone size: -; CDR3 DNA: TGTGCCAGCAGTTCCGCCCCGGGGGCAGGGAGTGGTAACTGGAACACCGGGGAGCTGTTTTTT; CDR3 protein: CASSSAPGAGSGNWNTGELFF
V gene: TRBV7-9; D gene: -; J gene: TRBJ2-6; clone size: few; CDR3 DNA: TGTGCCAGCAGCATCCCCCCCGGGCAGGGGAACTCTGGGGCCAACGTCCTGACTTTC; CDR3 protein: CASSIPPGQGNSGANVLTF
V gene: TRBV5-6; D gene: -; J gene: TRBJ1-4; clone size: -; CDR3 DNA: TGTGCCAGCAGGACTCTTCGCGGGGCAACTAATGAAAAACTGTTTTTT; CDR3 protein: CASRTLRGATNEKLFF
V gene: TRBV5-1; D gene: -; J gene: TRBJ2-2; clone size: few; CDR3 DNA: TGCGCCAGCAGCTTGGGTGGGACGGCCGGGGAGCTGTTTTTT; CDR3 protein: CASSLGGTAGELFF
V gene: TRBV6-1; D gene: TRBD1; J gene: TRBJ1-5; clone size: -; CDR3 DNA: TGTGCCAGCAGTGAAAAGGGGGCTCTTAGCAATCAGCCCCAGCATTTT; CDR3 protein: CASSEKGALSNQPQHF
V gene: TRBV7-2; D gene: -; J gene: TRBJ2-1; clone size: few; CDR3 DNA: TGTGCCAGCAGCCCAGGACTAGGGGGGCTAGGGCAGTTCTTC; CDR3 protein: CASSPGLGGLGQFF
V gene: TRBV4-2; D gene: -; J gene: TRBJ1-5; clone size: -; CDR3 DNA: TGTGCCAGCAGCCAAGTGGCAGGGATCAATCAGCCCCAGCATTTT; CDR3 protein: CASSQVAGINQPQHF
V gene: TRBV7-8; D gene: TRBD2; J gene: TRBJ2-1; clone size: -; CDR3 DNA: TGTGCCAGCAGCCTACACCGCTCACTGGCGGGGGGCAACAATGAGCAGTTCTTC; CDR3 protein: CASSLHRSLAGGNNEQFF
V gene: TRBV7-9; D gene: -; J gene: TRBJ2-5; clone size: -; CDR3 DNA: TGTGCCAGCAGCTTAGGCTACCAAGAGACCCAGTACTTC; CDR3 protein: CASSLGYQETQYF
V gene: TRBV5-4; D gene: -; J gene: TRBJ2-2; clone size: -; CDR3 DNA: TGTGCCAGCAGCTTTGAAGTGGTCGGCACCGGGGAGCTGTTTTTT; CDR3 protein: CASSFEVVGTGELFF